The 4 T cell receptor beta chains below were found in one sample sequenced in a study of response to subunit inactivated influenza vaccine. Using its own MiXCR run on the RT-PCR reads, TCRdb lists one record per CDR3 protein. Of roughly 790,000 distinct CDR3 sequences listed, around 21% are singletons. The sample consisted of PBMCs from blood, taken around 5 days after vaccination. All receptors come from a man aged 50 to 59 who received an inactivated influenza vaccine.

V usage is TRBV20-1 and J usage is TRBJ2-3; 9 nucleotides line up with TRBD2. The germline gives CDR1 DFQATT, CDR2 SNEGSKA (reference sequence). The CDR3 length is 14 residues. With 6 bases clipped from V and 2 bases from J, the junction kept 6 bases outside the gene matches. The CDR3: CSAVAGAPTDTQYF. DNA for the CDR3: TGCAGTGCAGTAGCGGGAGCCCCCACAGATACGCAGTATTTT.

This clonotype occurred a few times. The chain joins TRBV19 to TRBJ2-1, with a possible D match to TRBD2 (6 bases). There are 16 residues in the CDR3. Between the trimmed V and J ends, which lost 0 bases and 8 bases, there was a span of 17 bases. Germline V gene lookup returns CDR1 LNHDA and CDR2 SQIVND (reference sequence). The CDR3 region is CASSIEGSGGRHEQFF. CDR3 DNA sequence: TGTGCCAGTAGTATAGAGGGTAGCGGAGGTCGGCATGAGCAGTTCTTC.

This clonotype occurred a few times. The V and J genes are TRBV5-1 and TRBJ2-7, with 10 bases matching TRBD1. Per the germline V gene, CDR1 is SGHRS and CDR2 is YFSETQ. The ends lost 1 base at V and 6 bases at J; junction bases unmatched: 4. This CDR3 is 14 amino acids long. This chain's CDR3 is CASSLSGQGGEQYF. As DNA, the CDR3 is TGCGCCAGCAGCTTGTCCGGACAGGGGGGCGAGCAGTACTTC.

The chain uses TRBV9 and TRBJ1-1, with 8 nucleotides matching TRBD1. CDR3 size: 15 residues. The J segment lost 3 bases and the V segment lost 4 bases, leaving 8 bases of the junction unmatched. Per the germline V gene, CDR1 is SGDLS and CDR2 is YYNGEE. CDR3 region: CASSKRQGRDTEAFF. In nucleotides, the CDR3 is TGTGCCAGCAGCAAGCGACAGGGGAGGGACACTGAAGCTTTCTTT.